This TCR beta chain was retrieved from a study of chemoradiotherapy in HPV16-positive cancers. On the study more broadly: A couple of HPV16-positive patients' cells yielded candidate HPV-specific clones and common motifs.

Clones were sequenced by immunoSEQ multiplex PCR, and TCRdb holds only the in-frame ones, with some missing. The sample records 900 or so clones, approximately 82% being singletons. This receptor was obtained from a human donor with HPV-associated anogenital cancer. Sequencing used tumor tissue, obtained from a patient who underwent chemoradiotherapy.

This CDR3 is CATSREQGNQETQYF. The CDR3 DNA reads as TGTGCCACCAGCAGAGAACAGGGGAACCAAGAGACCCAGTACTTC. V usage is TRBV15 and J usage is TRBJ2-5; 7 positions match TRBD1. This CDR3 has 15 residues. Per the germline V gene, CDR1 is LNHNV and CDR2 is YYDKDF (reference sequence). The J segment lost 0 bases and the V segment lost 0 bases, leaving 1 base of the junction unmatched.